This T cell receptor (beta chain) comes out of a study of CXCR4 blockade with PD-1 therapy in pancreatic cancer. The study, taken as a whole, reports: Survival did not correlate with tumor clonality, which averaged approximately 0.15 versus 0.05. Without paired alpha-beta data, shared specificity of dominant clones is unconfirmed.

The ends were cut back, 1 base at V and 6 bases at J, with 7 bases in the middle. Germline V gives CDR1 LNHDA, CDR2 SQIVND (reference sequence). The CDR3 has 12 residues. Of note for this clone: Its target is not known.

Clones were read by immunoSEQ multiplex PCR, and TCRdb kept only the in-frame ones, dropping some. The repertoire has approximately 17,000 clones, 72% of them found once; the top ten carry approximately 6%. The genes are TRBV19 and TRBJ2-7; the D is unclear. Sequenced: tumor tissue. The origin of this receptor is a human donor with pancreatic ductal adenocarcinoma. CDR3 nucleotides: TGTGCCAGTAGTATAGGAGGAACCGAGCAGTACTTC. Translation: CASSIGGTEQYF.